The 12 T cell receptor beta chains below all came from one sample that was sequenced in a study of blood T cell repertoires in COVID-19. Produced via immunoSEQ multiplex PCR; TCRdb's table is partial and in-frame only. This table holds about 300,000 clones, approximately 90% found once. Input material: peripheral blood. Receptor source: a woman under 40 who had recovered from COVID-19.

The chain uses TRBV5-5 and TRBJ2-7; D not certain. The germline V gene encodes CDR1 SGHKS and CDR2 YYEKEE (reference sequence). Trimming shortened V by 4 bases and J by 5 bases, and 16 bases separated the two germline ends. The CDR3 loop spans 14 amino acids. CDR3 coding DNA: TGTGCCAGCAGCGGTGATCCAAGTTCGGACGAGCAGTACTTC. It codes for CASSGDPSSDEQYF.

The chain combines TRBV7-6 with TRBJ1-5, with TRBD1 as a possible D gene (6 bases). The CDR3 has 16 residues. V lost 5 bases and J 6 bases, leaving 20 bases between the germline ends. CDR1 is SGHVS, CDR2 FNYEAQ, per germline. DNA for the CDR3: TGTGCCAGCAGCCCCTTGACAGGTTTCCAAGGTCAGCCCCAGCATTTT. It translates to CASSPLTGFQGQPQHF.

This clone has just a few counts. The chain is built from TRBV10-3 and TRBJ1-2; D ambiguous. Germline V lookup: CDR1 ENHRY, CDR2 SYGVKD. This CDR3 region has 12 residues. Trimming stripped 7 bases from V and 1 base from J, with 7 bases between. The CDR3, as DNA: TGTGCCATCAACCCGGGTAACTATGGCTACACCTTC. This gives the protein CAINPGNYGYTF.

This sequence joins TRBV5-4 and TRBJ1-6; D gene uncertain. The CDR3 covers 16 residues. Per germline, CDR1 SGHNT and CDR2 YYREEE (reference sequence). V was shortened by 0 bases and J by 0 bases, with 7 bases between the two germline ends. The CDR3 DNA reads as TGTGCCAGCAGCTTGGAGCGGAGCTCCTATAATTCACCCCTCCACTTT. Its protein is CASSLERSSYNSPLHF.

The V gene is TRBV27, the J gene TRBJ2-2, with 9 bases matching TRBD1. V was pared by 5 bases and J by 0 bases, with 4 bases of the junction left unmatched. Germline V lookup: CDR1 MNHEY, CDR2 SMNVEV (reference sequence). This CDR3 comprises 16 residues. This CDR3 is CASSKDRGTNTGELFF. CDR3 in DNA: TGTGCCAGCAGTAAAGACAGGGGGACGAACACCGGGGAGCTGTTTTTT.

This chain uses TRBV5-4 with TRBJ1-1; 7 nucleotides match TRBD1. The V gene end was trimmed by 3 bases and the J gene end by 5 bases; junction bases not matched to a gene: 7. Germline assignment: CDR1 SGHNT and CDR2 YYREEE (reference sequence). The CDR3 runs 14 residues. The CDR3 DNA follows: TGTGCCAGCAGCTCGCTGACAGGGTTGACTGAAGCTTTCTTT. It encodes CASSSLTGLTEAFF.

J is TRBJ2-1 and V is TRBV19; TRBD2 aligns across 8 bases. Trimming cost V 4 bases and J 6 bases; bases outside gene matches: 11. Germline V gene data show CDR1 as LNHDA and CDR2 as SQIVND (reference sequence). The CDR3 runs 16 residues. CDR3 bases: TGTGCCAGTAGTACGAGGCCGGGACTAGATATCAATGAGCAGTTCTTC. Encoded protein: CASSTRPGLDINEQFF.

The CDR3 bases are TGCGCCAGCAGCTTGTTGCTAGGACAGGGAAATAATTCACCCCTCCACTTT. This translates into CASSLLLGQGNNSPLHF. This chain joins TRBV5-1 and TRBJ1-6; 8 bases are a match to TRBD1. V lost 1 base, J lost 5 bases, and 8 bases stayed unmatched. CDR1 and CDR2 from the germline V gene are SGHRS and YFSETQ. The CDR3 covers 17 residues. Complete variable domain (other parts from reference TRBV5-1 and TRBJ1-6): KAGVTQTPRYLIKTRGQQVTLSCSPISGHRSVSWYQQTPGQGLQFLFEYFSETQRNKGNFPGRFSGRQFSNSRSEMNVSTLELGDSALYLCASSLLLGQGNNSPLHFGNGTRLTVT.

V usage is TRBV28 and J usage is TRBJ1-2, with a possible D match to TRBD1 (6 bases). The CDR3 loop spans 14 amino acids. Trimming removed 6 bases at V and 1 base at J, with 12 bases between. CDR1 is MDHEN, CDR2 SYDVKM, per germline. CDR3 coding DNA: TGTGCCAGCAGAGTTGCCAGGGGTAACTATGGCTACACCTTC. Its translation is CASRVARGNYGYTF.

The CDR3 here is CASSRQVSYEQYF. For the CDR3, the DNA is TGTGCCAGCAGCCGACAGGTATCCTACGAGCAGTACTTC. The V gene is TRBV21-1, the J gene TRBJ2-7; the table calls TRBD1, which could not be checked here. TRBV21-1 corresponds to a pseudogene. The CDR3 has 13 residues.

The chain combines TRBV28 with TRBJ2-1; TRBD2 aligns across 11 bases. Trimming took 5 bases from V and 9 from J; bases not matched to a gene: 6. The CDR3 runs 14 residues. Germline V gene sequence: CDR1 MDHEN, CDR2 SYDVKM. CDR3 sequence (DNA): TGTGCCAGCAGTAACCTAGCGGGGGGAGGTGAGCAGTTCTTC. This gives the protein CASSNLAGGGEQFF.

The chain has TRBV9 and TRBJ2-1; TRBD2 agrees at 8 bases. The V and J ends lost 0 bases and 8 bases, in that order; junction bases with no gene match: 7. The CDR3 spans 15 residues. Germline values: CDR1 SGDLS, CDR2 YYNGEE. The CDR3 spells CASSVGGLGSDEQFF. CDR3 DNA: TGTGCCAGCAGCGTAGGGGGACTAGGATCCGATGAGCAGTTCTTC.